This T cell receptor beta chain was documented in a study of tissue T cells after allogeneic stem cell transplantation. Turning to the study itself: Of the grafts for graft-versus-host disease patients, four were unmodified and three CD34-selected. Tissue samples with histologically apparent lymphocytes on H&E review were prioritized for sequencing.

Repertoires were generated with immunoSEQ multiplex PCR, while TCRdb's copy carries only in-frame clones and drops some. The sample shows 4,000 to 6,000 clones, roughly two thirds of them seen only once. Details on this clone: The antigen remains undetermined.

Adult allogeneic hematopoietic cell transplant recipients with steroid-refractory graft-versus-host disease were prospectively enrolled for research autopsy. Whole-study findings and limits: Sampling depth was limited, and the cohort was small and clinically varied.

The specimen comprised duodenal tissue, sampled at autopsy. The receptor was derived from a female patient aged 18-55 years with steroid-refractory graft-versus-host disease after an allogeneic stem cell transplant. Some T cells may be graft donor cells.

CDR3 sequence reads: CASRDRGEYEQYF. In nucleotides, the CDR3 is TGTGCCAGCAGAGACAGGGGAGAGTACGAGCAGTACTTC. This chain uses TRBV12-3 or TRBV12-4 with TRBJ2-7; 8 bases are a match to TRBD1. Losses at the gene ends were 6 bases for V and 4 bases for J; bases not matched to a gene: 5. The CDR3 is 13 amino acids.